The 5 T cell receptor beta chains listed next were all sequenced from one sample in a study of control samples from healthy donors and cancer patients. Sequencing used immunoSEQ multiplex PCR; TCRdb keeps in-frame clones, though not all of them. The repertoire consists of under 200,000 clones, with around 88% occurring once and the leading ten covering 4% to 6%. Sequencing was performed on blood. Every receptor here comes from a woman in her 30s in good health.

The rearrangement uses TRBV3-1 (or the pseudogene TRBV3-2) and TRBJ1-6; possibly TRBD1 for D (5 bases). With 5 bases removed from V and 7 bases from J, the gap between germline ends came to 12 bases. This CDR3 spans 14 amino acids. The V gene's germline CDR1 is LGHDT and CDR2 YNNKEL (reference sequence). The CDR3 coding sequence is TGTGCCAGCAGCAGTCAGGGTACCAATTCACCCCTCCACTTT. It codes for CASSSQGTNSPLHF.

The CDR3 spells CASSVEETQYF. DNA for the CDR3: TGTGCCAGCAGCGTTGAGGAGACCCAGTACTTC. The chain carries TRBV7-9 and TRBJ2-5; D gene ambiguous. Deletions cut 5 bases from V and 5 bases from J, with 6 bases between. The CDR3 runs to 11 residues. Germline V lookup: CDR1 SEHNR, CDR2 FQNEAQ (reference sequence).

The chain couples TRBV2 to TRBJ1-1; D may be TRBD1 (6 bases). V was trimmed by 6 bases and J by 8 bases, leaving 19 bases between them. Germline values: CDR1 SNHLY, CDR2 FYNNEI. This CDR3 region has 14 residues. CDR3: CASRLETGLSEAFF. The CDR3 nucleotides are TGTGCCAGCAGGCTGGAGACAGGCCTATCGGAAGCTTTCTTT. Full variable domain (missing parts from reference TRBV2 and TRBJ1-1): EPEVTQTPSHQVTQMGQEVILRCVPISNHLYFYWYRQILGQKVEFLVSFYNNEISEKSEIFDDQFSVERPDGSNFTLKIRSTKLEDSAMYFCASRLETGLSEAFFGQGTRLTVV.

The V gene is TRBV28, the J gene TRBJ2-7; TRBD1 agrees at 11 bases. The junction had 9 bases not matched to a gene; V was cut back by 4 bases and J by 4 bases. Looked up from germline, CDR1 is MDHEN and CDR2 is SYDVKM. The CDR3 is made up of 16 amino acids. CDR3 DNA sequence: TGTGCCAGCAGTTCAGCGGGACAGGGGGTTGTTTACGAGCAGTACGTC. Residues: CASSSAGQGVVYEQYV.

The rearrangement links TRBV3-1 (or the pseudogene TRBV3-2) to TRBJ1-6, with no clear D. Per germline, CDR1 LGHDT and CDR2 YNNKEL (reference sequence). The germline V and J ends were trimmed by 4 bases and 7 bases, with 8 bases remaining between them. This CDR3 region has 13 residues. DNA for the CDR3: TGTGCCAGCAGCCCGACTACCAATTCACCCCTCCACTTT. It is translated as CASSPTTNSPLHF.